The 19 T cell receptor beta chains below were found in one sample sequenced in a study of blood T cell repertoires in COVID-19. Produced via immunoSEQ multiplex PCR; TCRdb's table is partial and in-frame only. This table holds some 240,000 clones, about 86% found once. Sequences were obtained from PBMCs or T cells enriched from blood (not recorded which). The receptors originated from a man between 45 and 60 years old who had recovered from COVID-19.

The V gene is TRBV9, the J gene TRBJ2-7, with TRBD2 identical over 11 bases. With 2 bases clipped from V and 4 bases from J, the junction kept 5 bases outside the gene matches. CDR3 length: 15 amino acids. Germline V CDR1 and CDR2: SGDLS, YYNGEE. The CDR3 here is CASSVGGLADYEQYF. DNA of the CDR3: TGTGCCAGCAGCGTTGGGGGACTAGCGGATTACGAGCAGTACTTC.

This sequence joins TRBV3-1 (or the pseudogene TRBV3-2) and TRBJ2-4; no definite D call. V lost 0 bases and J 7 bases, leaving 13 bases between the germline ends. Germline assignment: CDR1 LGHDT and CDR2 YNNKEL (reference sequence). The CDR3 length is 15 residues. In nucleotides, the CDR3 is TGTGCCAGCAGCCAAGATGCCCTGGCCTTGAACATTCAGTACTTC. Translation: CASSQDALALNIQYF.

Details on this clone: This same CDR3 is encoded by further DNA sequences in the sample. The chain carries TRBV7-2 and TRBJ2-7, with TRBD2 matching 8 bases. This CDR3 has 15 amino acids. Germline values: CDR1 SGHTA, CDR2 FQGNSA. V shed 1 base, J shed 2 bases, and the junction held 4 bases outside the gene matches. This chain's CDR3 is CASSLGAGGPYEQYF. The CDR3 nucleotides are TGTGCCAGCAGCTTAGGGGCGGGAGGCCCCTACGAGCAGTACTTC.

Regarding this clone: At one boundary the junction diverges from the germline segment, which might be a read error. V and J are TRBV28 and TRBJ1-4, with D hard to call. This CDR3 region has 14 residues. Germline V gives CDR1 MDHEN, CDR2 SYDVKM. CDR3 region: CASSLTGNRFYRSF. The CDR3 region has the DNA TGTGCCAGCAGTTTAACCGGGAACCGTTTTTATCGGTCTTTT.

The chain uses TRBV2 and TRBJ1-5, with TRBD1 identical over 10 bases. V shed 6 bases and J 6 bases; nucleotides not matched to a gene: 8. The V gene's germline CDR1 is SNHLY and CDR2 FYNNEI. The CDR3 runs 15 residues. CDR3 sequence: CASRPGTGAGQPQHF. The CDR3 bases are TGTGCCAGCAGACCCGGGACAGGGGCGGGTCAGCCCCAGCATTTT.

The V gene is TRBV6-2 or TRBV6-3, the J gene TRBJ2-5; D is perhaps TRBD2 (6 bases). CDR1 and CDR2 from the germline V gene are MNHEY and SVGEGT. V gave up 6 bases and J gave up 5 bases, with 13 bases separating them. The CDR3 is 13 amino acids. Written as DNA, the CDR3 is TGTGCCAGCAGCTGGACTACACCGGAGACCCAGTACTTC. Protein: CASSWTTPETQYF.

The V and J genes are TRBV5-1 and TRBJ1-3; TRBD1 might be the D (5 bases). This CDR3 has 15 residues. Germline V gives CDR1 SGHRS, CDR2 YFSETQ. V was pared by 4 bases and J by 2 bases, with 13 bases between. CDR3: CASSTSGNTGNTIYF. CDR3 nucleotide sequence: TGCGCCAGCAGCACATCAGGGAACACTGGAAACACCATATATTTT.

The chain recombines TRBV27 with TRBJ2-7; tentatively, D is TRBD1 (6 bases). Trimming shortened V by 2 bases and J by 6 bases, and 14 bases separated the two germline ends. CDR1 and CDR2 (germline): MNHEY, SMNVEV (reference sequence). CDR3 length equals 14 residues. Here the CDR3 DNA reads TGTGCCAGCAGTTTACTACAGGGCTCATCCGAGCAGTACTTC. Protein product: CASSLLQGSSEQYF.

The V call is TRBV5-1, the J call TRBJ1-4; TRBD1 agrees at 12 bases. CDR3 length equals 16 residues. CDR1 is SGHRS and CDR2 is YFSETQ in the germline V gene. V dropped 4 bases and J dropped 8; count of bases not matched to a gene: 9. The CDR3 sequence is CASSMGQGAGLEKLFF. In nucleotides, the CDR3 is TGCGCCAGCAGCATGGGACAGGGGGCAGGCTTGGAAAAACTGTTTTTT.

The CDR3 region is CASGLGQRGGRYNSPLHF. CDR3 DNA sequence: TGTGCCAGCGGGTTAGGGCAGAGGGGGGGGCGTTATAATTCACCCCTCCACTTT. The rearrangement joins TRBV28 to TRBJ1-6, with a possible D match to TRBD1 (6 bases). The CDR3 is 18 amino acids. The V and J ends lost 8 bases and 4 bases respectively, with 24 bases between them. Germline CDR1 reads MDHEN; CDR2 reads SYDVKM.

The V and J genes are TRBV11-2 and TRBJ1-4, with TRBD1 matching 8 bases. Trimming cost V 5 bases and J 7 bases; bases outside gene matches: 9. Germline CDR1 and CDR2: SGHAT and FQNNGV. This CDR3 region has 15 residues. The CDR3 spells CASSLGQGISEKLFF. The DNA for the CDR3 is TGTGCCAGCAGCCTCGGACAGGGCATAAGTGAAAAACTGTTTTTT. The complete variable domain, with remaining parts taken from reference TRBV11-2 and TRBJ1-4, reads EAGVAQSPRYKIIEKRQSVAFWCNPISGHATLYWYQQILGQGPKLLIQFQNNGVVDDSQLPKDRFSAERLKGVDSTLKIQPAKLEDSAVYLCASSLGQGISEKLFFGSGTQLSVL.

The chain combines TRBV19 with TRBJ1-4, with a possible D match to TRBD1 (6 bases). Trimming pared 6 bases from V and 8 bases from J, leaving 19 bases between. The CDR3 spans 15 residues. Germline loops: CDR1 LNHDA, CDR2 SQIVND (reference sequence). CDR3 in DNA: TGTGCCAGTAGGGCCGAGACAGGTGGTAAGGAAAAACTGTTTTTT. Translation: CASRAETGGKEKLFF. The variable domain in full, completed from reference TRBV19 and TRBJ1-4, reads DGGITQSPKYLFRKEGQNVTLSCEQNLNHDAMYWYRQDPGQGLRLIYYSQIVNDFQKGDIAEGYSVSREKKESFPLTVTSAQKNPTAFYLCASRAETGGKEKLFFGSGTQLSVL.

This clone was found once. J is TRBJ1-5 and V is TRBV19; TRBD1 matches at 7 bases. CDR1 is LNHDA and CDR2 is SQIVND in the germline V gene (reference sequence). The CDR3 consists of 16 residues. Trimming cost V 4 bases and J 7 bases; bases outside gene matches: 13. This chain's CDR3 is CASSSPDRARYQPQHF. In nucleotides, the CDR3 is TGTGCCAGTAGTAGCCCTGACAGGGCGCGGTACCAGCCCCAGCATTTT.

This chain links TRBV5-5 with TRBJ1-5; maybe TRBD1 (5 bases). V was trimmed by 0 bases and J by 3 bases, leaving 16 bases between them. CDR3 length equals 17 residues. CDR1 is SGHKS, CDR2 YYEKEE, per germline (reference sequence). In DNA, the CDR3 is TGTGCCAGCAGCTTGGTAGGTGGCGGAGGGGTCAATCAGCCCCAGCATTTT. Translated, it gives CASSLVGGGGVNQPQHF.

V is TRBV6-5 and J is TRBJ1-5, with TRBD1 matching 11 bases. V lost 6 bases, J lost 8 bases, and 9 bases stayed unmatched. Germline loops: CDR1 MNHEY, CDR2 SVGAGI. This CDR3 spans 15 amino acids. CDR3 sequence reads: CASRTGQGALEPQHF. CDR3 DNA sequence: TGTGCCAGCAGAACCGGACAGGGGGCTTTGGAGCCCCAGCATTTT.

The rearrangement joins TRBV7-2 to TRBJ2-6; 8 nucleotides agree with TRBD1. Germline trimming cut 3 bases from V and 2 bases from J; bases unmatched to any gene: 3. The germline V gene encodes CDR1 SGHTA and CDR2 FQGNSA. This CDR3 is built from 16 residues. The CDR3 coding sequence is TGTGCCAGCAGCTTCTCGGACAGGGCTGGGGCCAACGTCCTGACTTTC. It translates to CASSFSDRAGANVLTF. Filled out from reference TRBV7-2 and TRBJ2-6, the complete variable domain reads GAGVSQSPSNKVTEKGKDVELRCDPISGHTALYWYRQSLGQGLEFLIYFQGNSAPDKSGLPSDRFSAERTGGSVSTLTIQRTQQEDSAVYLCASSFSDRAGANVLTFGAGSRLTVL.

The CDR3 reads CASSLGGGGGPIGELFF. The CDR3, as DNA: TGCGCCAGCAGCTTGGGTGGAGGCGGGGGCCCTATCGGGGAGCTGTTTTTT. The genes are TRBV5-1 and TRBJ2-2; weak D call: TRBD2 (7 bases). Germline CDR1 SGHRS, CDR2 YFSETQ. V lost 0 bases to trimming and J lost 7 bases, with 19 bases between them. This CDR3 has 17 residues. Full variable domain (missing parts from reference TRBV5-1 and TRBJ2-2): KAGVTQTPRYLIKTRGQQVTLSCSPISGHRSVSWYQQTPGQGLQFLFEYFSETQRNKGNFPGRFSGRQFSNSRSEMNVSTLELGDSALYLCASSLGGGGGPIGELFFGEGSRLTVL.

The chain links TRBV10-3 to TRBJ1-1, with a tentative D call TRBD1 (6 bases). This CDR3 spans 13 amino acids. Germline V lookup: CDR1 ENHRY, CDR2 SYGVKD. Trimming took off 7 bases at V and 2 bases at J, with 11 bases between the two ends. Here the CDR3 reads CAIMGHPNTEAFF. The CDR3 bases are TGTGCCATCATGGGACACCCTAACACTGAAGCTTTCTTT.

This clone was found once. The V and J genes are TRBV5-1 and TRBJ2-2; no clear D gene. Trimming cost V 1 base and J 2 bases, with 9 bases left between them. The CDR3 has 15 amino acids. Per the germline V gene, CDR1 is SGHRS and CDR2 is YFSETQ. The CDR3 spells CASSLYTANTGELFF. The CDR3 DNA reads TGCGCCAGCAGCTTGTACACCGCAAACACCGGGGAGCTGTTTTTT.